This T cell receptor beta chain was sequenced during a study of blood T cell repertoires in COVID-19. The repertoire was sequenced with immunoSEQ multiplex PCR; TCRdb's copy has only in-frame clones and lacks some. The table records fewer than 250,000 clones, 65% to 85% of them present only once. Germline values: CDR1 PRHDT, CDR2 FYEKMQ (reference sequence). Losses at the gene ends were 4 bases for V and 8 bases for J; bases not matched to a gene: 6. This CDR3 contains 14 residues. Sequencing input: peripheral blood. The TCR was taken from a man aged 50 or older with active or convalescent COVID-19. The chain links TRBV13 to TRBJ1-2, with 11 bases identical to TRBD1. This CDR3 is CASSSGQGDFGYTF. The CDR3 bases are TGTGCCAGCAGCTCGGGACAGGGGGACTTCGGCTACACCTTC.